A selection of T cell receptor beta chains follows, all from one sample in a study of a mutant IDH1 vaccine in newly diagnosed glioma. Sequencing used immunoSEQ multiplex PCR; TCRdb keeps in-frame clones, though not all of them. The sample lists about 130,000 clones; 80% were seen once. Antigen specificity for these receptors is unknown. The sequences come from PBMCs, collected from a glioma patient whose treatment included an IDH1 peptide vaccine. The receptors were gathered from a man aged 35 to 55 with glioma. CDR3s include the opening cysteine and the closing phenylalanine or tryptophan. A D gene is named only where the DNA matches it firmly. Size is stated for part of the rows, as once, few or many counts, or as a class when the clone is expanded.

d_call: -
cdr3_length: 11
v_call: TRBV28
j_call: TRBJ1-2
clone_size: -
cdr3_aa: CASGDRYGYTF
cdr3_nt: TGTGCCAGCGGGGATAGATATGGCTACACCTTC

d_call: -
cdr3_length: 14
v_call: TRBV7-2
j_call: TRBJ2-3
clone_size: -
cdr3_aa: CASSRDSFTDTQYF
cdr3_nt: TGTGCCAGCAGCAGGGACTCGTTCACAGATACGCAGTATTTT

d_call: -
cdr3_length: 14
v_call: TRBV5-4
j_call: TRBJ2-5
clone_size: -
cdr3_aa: CASRVESLQETQYF
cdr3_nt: TGTGCCAGCCGGGTGGAGTCCCTACAAGAGACCCAGTACTTC

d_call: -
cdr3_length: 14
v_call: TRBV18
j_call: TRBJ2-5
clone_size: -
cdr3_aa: CASSSTGIQETQYF
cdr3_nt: TGTGCCAGCTCATCAACAGGGATCCAAGAGACCCAGTACTTC

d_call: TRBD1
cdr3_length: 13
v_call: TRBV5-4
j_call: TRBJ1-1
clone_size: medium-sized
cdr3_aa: CASSFSRGPEAFF
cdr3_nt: TGTGCCAGCAGCTTCAGCAGGGGGCCTGAAGCTTTCTTT

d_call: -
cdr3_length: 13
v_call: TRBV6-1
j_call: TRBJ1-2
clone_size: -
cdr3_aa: CASAKALNYGYTF
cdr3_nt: TGTGCCAGCGCCAAAGCCCTAAACTATGGCTACACCTTC

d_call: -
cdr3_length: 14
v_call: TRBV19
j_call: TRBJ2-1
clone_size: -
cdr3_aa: CASSRDPSYNEQFF
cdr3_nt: TGTGCCAGTAGTAGGGACCCCTCCTACAATGAGCAGTTCTTC

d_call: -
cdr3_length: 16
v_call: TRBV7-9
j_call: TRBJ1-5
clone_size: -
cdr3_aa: CASSSLGQYSNQPQHF
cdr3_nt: TGTGCCAGCAGCTCCCTAGGACAGTATAGCAATCAGCCCCAGCATTTT

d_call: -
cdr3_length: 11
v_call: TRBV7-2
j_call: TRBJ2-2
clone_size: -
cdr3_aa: CASSLAGELFF
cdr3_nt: TGTGCCAGCAGCTTAGCCGGGGAGCTGTTTTTT

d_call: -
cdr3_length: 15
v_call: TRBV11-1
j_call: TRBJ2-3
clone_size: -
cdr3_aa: CASSFLRPRSDTQYF
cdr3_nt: TGTGCCAGCAGCTTTTTGCGCCCCCGATCGGATACGCAGTATTTT

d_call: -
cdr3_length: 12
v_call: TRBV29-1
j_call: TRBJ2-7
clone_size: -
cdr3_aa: CSVGDPFDEQYF
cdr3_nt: TGCAGCGTTGGAGACCCTTTCGACGAGCAGTACTTC

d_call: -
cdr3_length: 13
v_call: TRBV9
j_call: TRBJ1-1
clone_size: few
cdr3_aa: CASSLEGFTEAFF
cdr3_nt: TGTGCCAGCAGCTTAGAGGGGTTCACTGAAGCTTTCTTT

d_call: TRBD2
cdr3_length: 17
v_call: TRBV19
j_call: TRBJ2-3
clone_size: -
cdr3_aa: CASSEFVASGLTDTQYF
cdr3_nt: TGTGCCAGTAGTGAGTTCGTGGCTAGCGGTCTAACAGATACGCAGTATTTT

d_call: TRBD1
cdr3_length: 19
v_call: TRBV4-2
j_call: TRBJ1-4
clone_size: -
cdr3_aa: CASSQDSLRGTGLNEKLFF
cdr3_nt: TGTGCCAGCAGCCAAGATTCTCTACGGGGGACAGGTCTTAATGAAAAACTGTTTTTT

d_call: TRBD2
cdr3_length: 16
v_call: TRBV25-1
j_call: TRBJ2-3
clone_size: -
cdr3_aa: CASSESLAGGMNTQYF
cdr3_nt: TGTGCCAGCAGTGAATCGCTAGCGGGAGGAATGAATACGCAGTATTTT

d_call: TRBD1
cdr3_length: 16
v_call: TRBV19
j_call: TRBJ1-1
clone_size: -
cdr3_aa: CASEEKRRQGKPEAFF
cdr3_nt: TGTGCCAGCGAAGAAAAACGGCGACAGGGCAAGCCTGAAGCTTTCTTT

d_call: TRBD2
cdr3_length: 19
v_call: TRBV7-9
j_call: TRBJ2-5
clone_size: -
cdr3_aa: CASSLTALAGARMFETQYF
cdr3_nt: TGTGCCAGCAGCTTAACGGCCCTAGCGGGAGCGCGGATGTTCGAGACCCAGTACTTC

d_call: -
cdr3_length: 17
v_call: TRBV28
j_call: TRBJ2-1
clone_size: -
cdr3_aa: CASSSSYKGEEMDEQFF
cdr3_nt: TGTGCCAGCAGTTCTTCTTATAAGGGGGAGGAGATGGATGAGCAGTTCTTC